The entry below describes one TCR beta chain. Its antigen remains unknown. The sample originates from a study of identical twins. Notes on the study in general: Conclusions leaned on cross-sectional statistical analysis and did not track the same donors over time. Compared with models, monozygotic twins showed more out-of-frame TCR alpha sharing. Insertions were reduced in abundant cord blood beta clonotypes but not in memory repertoires. For zero-insertion analyses, partial confounding could come from invariant MAIT and iNKT cells.

Germline values: CDR1 MNHEY, CDR2 SVGEGT. The length of the CDR3 is 14 residues. Trimming removed 10 bases from V and 8 bases from J; junction bases left unmatched: 8. One entry per CDR3 protein, called by TCRdb with MiXCR from the 5' RACE reads. The table lists 1.5 million to 2 million distinct CDR3 sequences, roughly 35% of them singletons, with around 0.3% in the top ten. This TCR came from a newborn girl in good health. The chain couples TRBV6-2 or TRBV6-3 to TRBJ2-1, with 13 bases identical to TRBD2. Sequencing was done on a sample of cord blood. The CDR3 protein is CANRTSGGGDEQFF. The CDR3 DNA reads TGTGCCAACAGAACTAGCGGGGGGGGCGATGAGCAGTTCTTC.